This TCR beta chain was recorded in a study of blood T cell repertoires in COVID-19. Study information: Researchers got acute and convalescent COVID-19 samples from the United States, Italy and Spain. The cDNA or gDNA used as material had been derived from T cells, B-cell-depleted T cells, or PBMCs.

Sequencing was performed with immunoSEQ multiplex PCR; in TCRdb, only in-frame clones are kept and a portion is missing. The table has some 180,000 clones, around 85% seen once; the top ten hold less than 25%. Germline values: CDR1 MDHEN, CDR2 SYDVKM. The CDR3 is 13 residues long. V lost 6 bases to trimming and J lost 6 bases; unmatched junction nucleotides: 7. This receptor was obtained from an older man with active or convalescent COVID-19. The sequencing input was peripheral blood. The chain uses TRBV28 and TRBJ1-2; 7 positions agree with TRBD1. The CDR3 loop reads CASRQDRADGYTF. In DNA, the CDR3 is TGTGCCAGCAGACAAGACAGGGCGGATGGCTACACCTTC.